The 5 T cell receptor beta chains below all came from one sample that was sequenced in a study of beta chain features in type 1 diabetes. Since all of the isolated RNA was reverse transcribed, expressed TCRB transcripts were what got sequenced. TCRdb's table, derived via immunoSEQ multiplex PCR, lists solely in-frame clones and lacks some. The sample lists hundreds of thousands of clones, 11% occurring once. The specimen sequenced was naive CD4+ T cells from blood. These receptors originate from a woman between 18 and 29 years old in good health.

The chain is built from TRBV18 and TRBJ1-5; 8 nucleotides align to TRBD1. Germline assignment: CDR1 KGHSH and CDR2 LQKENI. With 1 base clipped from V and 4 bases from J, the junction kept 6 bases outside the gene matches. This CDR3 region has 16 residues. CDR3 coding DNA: TGTGCCAGCTCACCACTGGCGGACAGGGTGAATCAGCCCCAGCATTTT. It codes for CASSPLADRVNQPQHF.

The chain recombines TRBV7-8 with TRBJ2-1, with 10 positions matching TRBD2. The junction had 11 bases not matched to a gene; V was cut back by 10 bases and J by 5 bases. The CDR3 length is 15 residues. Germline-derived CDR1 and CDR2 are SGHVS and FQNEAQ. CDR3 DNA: TGTGCCACATCAAGCGGGAGGGCTTTAAACAATGAGCAGTTCTTC. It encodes CATSSGRALNNEQFF.

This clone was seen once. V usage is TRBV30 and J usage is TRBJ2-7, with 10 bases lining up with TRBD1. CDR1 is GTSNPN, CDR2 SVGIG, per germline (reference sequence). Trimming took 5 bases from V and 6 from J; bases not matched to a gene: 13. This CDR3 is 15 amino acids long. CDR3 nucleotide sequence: TGTGCCTGGGCGTCGTGGGACAGGGGAACCTCCGAGCAGTACTTC. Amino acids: CAWASWDRGTSEQYF.

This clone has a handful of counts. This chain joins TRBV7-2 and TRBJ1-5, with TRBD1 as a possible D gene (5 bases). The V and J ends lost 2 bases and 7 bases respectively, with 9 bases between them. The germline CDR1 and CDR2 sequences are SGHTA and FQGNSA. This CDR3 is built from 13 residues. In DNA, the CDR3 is TGTGCCAGCAGCTTATCTCAGGGCCAGCCCCAGCATTTT. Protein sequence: CASSLSQGQPQHF.

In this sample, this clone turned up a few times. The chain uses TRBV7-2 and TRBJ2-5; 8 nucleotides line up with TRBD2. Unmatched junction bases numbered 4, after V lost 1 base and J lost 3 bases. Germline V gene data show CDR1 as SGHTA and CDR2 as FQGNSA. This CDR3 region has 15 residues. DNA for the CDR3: TGTGCCAGCAGCTTAGAACCGGGACTAGAAGAGACCCAGTACTTC. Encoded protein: CASSLEPGLEETQYF.